Presented here are 25 T cell receptor beta chains from one specimen sequenced in a study of T cells in Graves' hyperthyroidism and ophthalmopathy. Regions amplified from RNA transcripts were the TCR beta CDR3 regions. TCR CDR3 underwent first-round RT-PCR with the HTBI primer set. Each CDR3 protein is one row after TCRdb ran MiXCR on the multiplex PCR reads. The sample lists roughly 500,000 distinct CDR3 sequences; 11% to 15% were seen once. Source material: blood. The origin of the receptors is a woman younger than 45 with Graves' hyperthyroidism that later progressed to Graves' ophthalmopathy.

This clonotype was counted many times. The rearrangement joins TRBV9 to TRBJ1-3; D unresolved. The CDR3 covers 15 residues. Trimming removed 3 bases at V and 0 bases at J, with 10 bases between. Germline CDR1 reads SGDLS; CDR2 reads YYNGEE. The chain's CDR3 is CASSAGLHSGNTIYF. Here the CDR3 DNA reads TGTGCCAGCAGCGCCGGTCTCCACTCTGGAAACACCATATATTTT.

This clonotype was observed a single time. The CDR3 DNA sequence: TGCAGTGCTGCCCGGACAGGGGCCAGTCGCGAGCAGTACTTC. This sequence encodes CSAARTGASREQYF. The chain carries TRBV20-1 and TRBJ2-7; 9 bases agree with TRBD1. CDR3 length: 14 amino acids. J gave up 6 bases and V 5 bases, and 11 bases lay outside the gene matches. Germline CDR1 DFQATT, CDR2 SNEGSKA (reference sequence).

J is TRBJ1-1 and V is TRBV27; D not certain. The CDR3 contains 15 residues. V lost 0 bases to trimming and J lost 0 bases, with 8 bases between them. Germline V gene sequence: CDR1 MNHEY, CDR2 SMNVEV (reference sequence). CDR3 region: CASSLSQQLNTEAFF. The CDR3 bases are TGTGCCAGCAGTTTATCGCAGCAACTGAACACTGAAGCTTTCTTT.

Many counts were recorded for this clonotype. The chain recombines TRBV20-1 with TRBJ2-7; D remains unclear. The V end lost 5 bases, the J end lost 2 bases, and 13 bases lay between the germline ends. Per the germline V gene, CDR1 is DFQATT and CDR2 is SNEGSKA (reference sequence). This CDR3 contains 13 residues. CDR3 sequence: CSARKDVTYEQYF. CDR3 nucleotide sequence: TGCAGTGCTCGAAAGGACGTGACCTACGAGCAGTACTTC.

Many counts were recorded for this clonotype. V gene TRBV6-1 combines with J gene TRBJ2-5; no definite D call. The CDR3 sequence is 11 residues long. Germline assignment: CDR1 MNHNS and CDR2 SASEGT. The ends were cut back, 2 bases at V and 4 bases at J, with 2 bases in the middle. The CDR3 region is CASSERETQYF. The CDR3 region has the DNA TGTGCCAGCAGTGAACGAGAGACCCAGTACTTC.

At least ten counts were recorded for this clonotype. The chain couples TRBV20-1 to TRBJ2-3; 11 bases are shared with TRBD2. The CDR3 spans 15 residues. Germline-derived CDR1 and CDR2 are DFQATT and SNEGSKA (reference sequence). V lost 6 bases to trimming and J lost 2 bases; unmatched junction nucleotides: 7. CDR3 DNA sequence: TGCAGTGCCGGGAGGACTAGCGGGTACACAGATACGCAGTATTTT. Translating it yields CSAGRTSGYTDTQYF.

The sample holds many counts of this clonotype. V usage is TRBV6-1 and J usage is TRBJ1-2; D unclear. The germline V and J ends were trimmed by 4 bases and 0 bases, with 12 bases remaining between them. This CDR3 contains 15 residues. CDR1 is MNHNS, CDR2 SASEGT, per germline. CDR3 loop: CASSALGETNYGYTF. CDR3 coding DNA: TGTGCCAGCAGTGCCCTTGGAGAGACTAACTATGGCTACACCTTC.

This clonotype was counted many times. This chain uses TRBV6-2 or TRBV6-3 with TRBJ2-2; 12 positions match TRBD1. J was trimmed by 6 bases and V by 7 bases; bases with no gene match: 9. The CDR3 runs 16 residues. CDR1 and CDR2 from the germline V gene are MNHEY and SVGEGT. The CDR3 coding sequence is TGTGCCAGCAACCCGTTGGGACAGGGGGCTTCCGGGGAGCTGTTTTTT. Translation gives CASNPLGQGASGELFF.

This clonotype was seen more than once but under ten times. The CDR3 sequence is CASSAPGTGEHTQYF. CDR3 DNA: TGTGCCAGCAGCGCCCCCGGGACAGGGGAGCATACGCAGTATTTT. The rearrangement uses TRBV9 and TRBJ2-3; 10 nucleotides align to TRBD1. Germline V gene data show CDR1 as SGDLS and CDR2 as YYNGEE. The CDR3 contains 15 residues. V trimming: 3 bases; J trimming: 7 bases; junction bases outside the gene matches: 8.

This clonotype was observed at least ten times. CDR3 sequence: CSDNLLEGREAFF. The CDR3 bases are TGCAGTGATAATCTCTTGGAGGGCCGTGAAGCTTTCTTT. The V gene is TRBV20-1, the J gene TRBJ1-1, with no clear D. V lost 7 bases, J lost 7 bases, and 19 bases lay in between. Per the germline V gene, CDR1 is DFQATT and CDR2 is SNEGSKA (reference sequence). This CDR3 spans 13 amino acids.

This clonotype was detected ten times or more. The chain has TRBV11-2 and TRBJ1-2; D uncertain. Germline values: CDR1 SGHAT, CDR2 FQNNGV. The CDR3 has 12 residues. Deletions cut 6 bases from V and 8 bases from J, with 13 bases between. DNA of the CDR3: TGTGCCAGCAGTCTCAATAGCGGCGGCTACACCTTC. It encodes CASSLNSGGYTF. The whole variable domain, remainder taken from reference TRBV11-2 and TRBJ1-2, is EAGVAQSPRYKIIEKRQSVAFWCNPISGHATLYWYQQILGQGPKLLIQFQNNGVVDDSQLPKDRFSAERLKGVDSTLKIQPAKLEDSAVYLCASSLNSGGYTFGSGTRLTVV.

This clonotype was seen repeatedly, ten times or more. The rearrangement uses TRBV3-1 and TRBJ1-2; TRBD1 matches at 9 bases. Germline V gives CDR1 LGHDT, CDR2 YNNKEL (reference sequence). Germline trimming cut 4 bases from V and 8 bases from J; bases unmatched to any gene: 11. The CDR3 is made up of 15 amino acids. Here the CDR3 reads CASSLSRTGAQGYTF. The CDR3 DNA is TGTGCCAGCAGCCTAAGCAGGACAGGGGCCCAGGGCTACACCTTC.

This clonotype has at least ten counts. The chain has TRBV7-6 and TRBJ1-4, with 9 bases that match TRBD1. In germline, CDR1 is SGHVS, CDR2 FNYEAQ. CDR3 length equals 20 residues. V shed 3 bases and J 8 bases; nucleotides not matched to a gene: 22. CDR3 sequence reads: CASSFRRGMNRGLVVEKLFF. The CDR3 bases are TGTGCCAGCAGCTTTAGACGGGGCATGAACAGGGGGCTGGTTGTAGAAAAACTGTTTTTT.

This clonotype appeared many times. This chain links TRBV7-2 with TRBJ2-4; 9 bases are a match to TRBD2. This CDR3 region has 17 residues. Germline-derived CDR1 and CDR2 are SGHTA and FQGNSA. Trimming at V came to 1 base and at J to 1 base, leaving 5 bases not matched to a gene. CDR3 bases: TGTGCCAGCAGCTTAGGATTTAGCGGGAGCGCCAAAAACATTCAGTACTTC. Its translation: CASSLGFSGSAKNIQYF.

This clonotype was found many times. This sequence joins TRBV27 and TRBJ1-2; 11 positions agree with TRBD1. Trimming cost V 6 bases and J 4 bases; bases outside gene matches: 13. The germline V gene encodes CDR1 MNHEY and CDR2 SMNVEV (reference sequence). This CDR3 has 17 residues. In DNA form, the CDR3 reads TGTGCCAGCAGACTATTCGGACAGGGGGCAGATCGCTATGGCTACACCTTC. It codes for CASRLFGQGADRYGYTF.

V gene TRBV9 combines with J gene TRBJ2-1, with 7 positions matching TRBD2. Germline V lookup: CDR1 SGDLS, CDR2 YYNGEE. Trimming at V came to 2 bases and at J to 5 bases, leaving 7 bases not matched to a gene. This CDR3 is built from 15 residues. CDR3: CASSVWGRGNNEQFF. The CDR3 DNA sequence: TGTGCCAGCAGCGTCTGGGGGAGGGGTAACAATGAGCAGTTCTTC.

This clonotype was seen at least ten times. The chain carries TRBV9 and TRBJ2-3; D unresolved. This CDR3 has 15 residues. CDR1 is SGDLS and CDR2 is YYNGEE in the germline V gene. V was trimmed by 2 bases and J by 1 base, leaving 11 bases between them. Here the CDR3 reads CASSVRLTGTDTQYF. Here the CDR3 DNA reads TGTGCCAGCAGCGTCCGACTCACGGGCACAGATACGCAGTATTTT.

This clonotype was picked up many times. The CDR3 loop reads CASSQEVTSGNYNEQFF. Written as DNA, the CDR3 is TGTGCCAGCAGCCAAGAGGTTACTAGCGGAAATTACAATGAGCAGTTCTTC. This sequence joins TRBV3-2 and TRBJ2-1; the tabulated D call, TRBD2, remains unverified against the DNA. TRBV3-2 is given as a pseudogene. This CDR3 region has 17 residues.

This clonotype has just a few counts. V usage is TRBV20-1 and J usage is TRBJ2-1; D unclear. The CDR3 consists of 18 residues. Germline V gives CDR1 DFQATT, CDR2 SNEGSKA (reference sequence). Trimming removed 5 bases from V and 1 base from J, with 24 bases in between. In nucleotides, the CDR3 is TGCAGTGCTTCTAACGCGGACCACCAACCCTCTTCCTACAATGAGCAGTTCTTC. It codes for CSASNADHQPSSYNEQFF.

Many counts were recorded for this clonotype. CDR3 coding DNA: TGTGCCAGCAGTTCTTCCGGCGGGACAGGGGTCTCCTACAATGAGCAGTTCTTC. This sequence encodes CASSSSGGTGVSYNEQFF. The chain carries TRBV12-3 or TRBV12-4 and TRBJ2-1; TRBD1 matches 10 bases. V dropped 4 bases and J dropped 0; count of bases not matched to a gene: 9. The CDR3 is 18 amino acids.

This clonotype showed up many times. The chain couples TRBV2 to TRBJ1-6; no clear D. Trimming left V 5 bases short and J 0 bases short, with 2 bases between. The germline CDR1 and CDR2 sequences are SNHLY and FYNNEI. There are 13 residues in the CDR3. The CDR3 loop reads CASSTSYNSPLHF. The CDR3 DNA reads as TGTGCCAGCAGTACCTCCTATAATTCACCCCTCCACTTT.

The rearrangement uses TRBV6-5 and TRBJ1-2; D is possibly TRBD1 (5 bases). The CDR3 loop spans 14 amino acids. The V and J ends lost 2 bases and 7 bases respectively, with 14 bases between them. Germline values: CDR1 MNHEY, CDR2 SVGAGI. The CDR3 spells CASSYEAGVSGYTF. For the CDR3, the DNA is TGTGCCAGCAGTTACGAGGCGGGGGTTAGTGGCTACACCTTC.

Concerning this clonotype itself: A read error may be the cause here, since a much bigger clone is one base away. The chain joins TRBV2 to TRBJ1-4, with D possibly TRBD1 on 6 matching bases. The CDR3 loop spans 18 amino acids. Trimming cost V 5 bases and J 0 bases, with 19 bases left between them. Germline V CDR1 and CDR2: SNHLY, FYNNEI. The CDR3 spells CASSLTGRSFSTNEKLFF. The CDR3 DNA follows: TGTGCCAGCAGTCTGACAGGCAGAAGCTTCTCAACTAATGAAAAACTGTTTTTT.

The sample holds many counts of this clonotype. The V call is TRBV30, the J call TRBJ2-7, with D maybe TRBD2 (5 bases). V was shortened by 4 bases and J by 0 bases, with 10 bases between the two germline ends. Germline V gene lookup returns CDR1 GTSNPN and CDR2 SVGIG (reference sequence). The CDR3 runs to 13 residues. Written as DNA, the CDR3 is TGTGCCTGGACTGGCGGGTCCTCCTACGAGCAGTACTTC. This translates into CAWTGGSSYEQYF.

The table lists this clonotype with many counts. V gene TRBV20-1 combines with J gene TRBJ1-1; possible D gene TRBD1, 6 bases. With 3 bases removed from V and 0 bases from J, the gap between germline ends came to 14 bases. This CDR3 is built from 15 residues. The V gene's germline CDR1 is DFQATT and CDR2 SNEGSKA (reference sequence). The CDR3 DNA reads as TGCAGTGCTAGTGAGGGGGGCGCAATGAACACTGAAGCTTTCTTT. This sequence encodes CSASEGGAMNTEAFF.